Listed below are T cell receptor beta chains from one sample, sequenced in a study of blood T cell repertoires in COVID-19. The method was immunoSEQ multiplex PCR; TCRdb's version includes in-frame clones alone and lacks a portion of them. The data hold about 150,000 clones, with roughly 80% observed a single time. The sequenced sample consisted of peripheral blood. The receptor source for this set is a man between 65 and 85 years old with active or convalescent COVID-19. Each CDR3 is given with its conserved first and last residue. D genes are given only for firm matches. Size is stated for part of the rows, as once, few or many counts, or as a class when the clone is expanded.

j_call v_call d_call clone_size cdr3_aa cdr3_nt
TRBJ1-2 TRBV19 NA NA CASRLTAANYGYTF TGTGCCAGTAGGTTGACAGCCGCTAACTATGGCTACACCTTC
TRBJ2-1 TRBV7-2 TRBD2 NA CASSRTSGPQQQFF TGTGCCAGCAGCCGGACTAGCGGACCCCAACAGCAGTTCTTC
TRBJ1-2 TRBV5-1 NA NA CASSLSPGDNYGYTF TGCGCCAGCAGCTTGAGCCCGGGGGATAACTATGGCTACACCTTC
TRBJ1-1 TRBV29-1 NA NA CSVAGQMNTEAFF TGCAGCGTAGCCGGACAGATGAACACTGAAGCTTTCTTT
TRBJ1-2 TRBV7-9 NA NA CASSPSGSWIYGYTF TGTGCCAGCAGCCCTTCGGGAAGTTGGATTTATGGCTACACCTTC
TRBJ2-7 TRBV10-1 TRBD1 NA CASSDAGQGFYEQYF TGCGCCAGCAGTGATGCGGGACAGGGTTTTTACGAGCAGTACTTC
TRBJ2-7 TRBV12-3/TRBV12-4 TRBD1 NA CASRQGASYEQYF TGTGCCAGCAGACAGGGGGCCTCCTACGAGCAGTACTTC
TRBJ2-1 TRBV9 TRBD2 NA CASSVGGRDYNEQFF TGTGCCAGCAGCGTAGGCGGGAGGGATTACAATGAGCAGTTCTTC
TRBJ2-1 TRBV29-1 TRBD1 NA CSVERDRSYNEQFF TGCAGCGTTGAACGGGACAGGTCATACAATGAGCAGTTCTTC
TRBJ2-3 TRBV4-1 TRBD1 NA CASSLTGTGGADTQYF TGCGCCAGCAGCCTCACCGGGACAGGGGGTGCAGATACGCAGTATTTT
TRBJ2-1 TRBV24-1 NA NA CATSDSTRQVFAYNEQFF TGTGCCACCAGTGATTCTACCCGACAGGTTTTCGCCTACAATGAGCAGTTCTTC
TRBJ1-5 TRBV20-1 TRBD1 NA CSASDRGNQPQHF TGCAGTGCTAGTGACAGGGGAAATCAGCCCCAGCATTTT
TRBJ1-1 TRBV13 TRBD1 NA CASRLTGVNTEAFF TGTGCCAGCAGGCTCACAGGGGTGAACACTGAAGCTTTCTTT
TRBJ1-1 TRBV28 TRBD1 NA CASSFPLGQVTSMNTEAFF TGTGCCAGCAGTTTCCCCCTTGGACAGGTAACTTCCATGAACACTGAAGCTTTCTTT
TRBJ2-7 TRBV10-2 NA NA CASSRTEQSYEQYF TGCGCCAGCAGTAGGACAGAGCAATCCTACGAGCAGTACTTC
TRBJ1-5 TRBV24-1 NA NA CATSALSNQPQHF TGTGCCACCAGTGCCCTCAGCAATCAGCCCCAGCATTTT
TRBJ1-1 TRBV4-3 NA NA CASSQEDTSFEAFF TGCGCCAGCAGCCAAGAGGACACGTCCTTTGAAGCTTTCTTT
TRBJ2-1 TRBV9 TRBD2 NA CASSVGLAGGGVYNEQFF TGTGCCAGCAGCGTGGGGCTAGCGGGAGGCGGAGTTTACAATGAGCAGTTCTTC
TRBJ1-2 TRBV29-1 NA few CSVELGPYGYTF TGCAGCGTTGAGCTGGGGCCCTATGGCTACACCTTC
TRBJ2-3 TRBV5-4 TRBD1 NA CASSLGTGVGDTQYF TGTGCCAGCAGCTTGGGGACAGGGGTGGGAGATACGCAGTATTTT
TRBJ1-1 TRBV7-2 NA NA CASSTTRDTEAFF TGTGCCAGCAGCACCACGAGGGACACTGAAGCTTTCTTT
TRBJ1-5 TRBV20-1 NA medium-sized CSASPLGVGANQPQHF TGCAGTGCTAGTCCGTTAGGGGTCGGCGCCAATCAGCCCCAGCATTTT
TRBJ1-1 TRBV6-5 NA once CASSYREVDTEAFF TGTGCCAGCAGTTATAGGGAGGTTGACACTGAAGCTTTCTTT